This TCR beta chain is from a study of cytomegalovirus exposure and HLA in healthy donors. Notes on the study in general: In vitro assays verified that three CMV-associated chains recognized CMV antigens specifically. Highly shared sequence variants in one cluster were likely a sequencing artifact. Researchers reported in a later analysis that a missense DCLRE1C variant was tied to TCR beta V- and J-gene trimming.

A word on this clone: What it binds is not known.

Germline V gene lookup returns CDR1 MNHNY and CDR2 SVGAGI (reference sequence). This CDR3 contains 13 residues. After removal of 5 bases from V and 6 bases from J, the junction contained 5 bases not matched to a gene. The PCR used 60 Vbeta and 13 Jbeta primers. Only in-frame clones appear in the TCRdb table, and some are missing; sequencing was by immunoSEQ multiplex PCR. Found here are about 140,000 clones, approximately 71% of them singletons; the top ten hold about 3%. This rearrangement joins TRBV6-6 to TRBJ2-3; 7 bases are a match to TRBD1. The source of this sequence is a man in his forties or fifties in good health and CMV-seronegative. Input material: PBMCs. The CDR3 region is CASSKGTADTQYF. The CDR3 nucleotides read TGTGCCAGCAGTAAAGGGACAGCCGATACGCAGTATTTT.